Below are 31 T cell receptor beta chains sequenced from a single sample in a study of blood T cell repertoires in COVID-19. Sequenced by immunoSEQ multiplex PCR; TCRdb stores in-frame clones only, minus some. The table shows 380,000 or so clones, with about 86% occurring only once. Sequencing input: peripheral blood. The receptor source for this set is a woman aged 55-75 years with COVID-19, enrolled during active disease.

The V gene is TRBV6-5, the J gene TRBJ1-5, with a tentative D call TRBD1 (5 bases). V was pared by 6 bases and J by 0 bases, with 12 bases between. This CDR3 region has 15 residues. CDR1 MNHEY and CDR2 SVGAGI come from the germline V gene. CDR3 sequence: CASSPDIYSNQPQHF. For the CDR3, the DNA is TGTGCCAGCAGCCCGGACATTTATAGCAATCAGCCCCAGCATTTT.

The chain recombines TRBV6-5 with TRBJ2-1, with 12 bases that match TRBD1. Germline assignment: CDR1 MNHEY and CDR2 SVGAGI. The CDR3 covers 15 residues. J was trimmed by 5 bases and V by 6 bases; bases with no gene match: 5. The CDR3 protein is CASSLGQGADNEQFF. The CDR3 DNA follows: TGTGCCAGCAGCTTGGGACAGGGGGCAGACAATGAGCAGTTCTTC.

This chain uses TRBV30 with TRBJ1-1; D gene ambiguous. The length of the CDR3 is 15 residues. V was clipped by 3 bases and J by 0 bases, with 14 bases between them. Germline loops: CDR1 GTSNPN, CDR2 SVGIG (reference sequence). CDR3 in amino acids: CAWSITGGLNTEAFF. The DNA of the CDR3 is TGTGCCTGGAGCATAACTGGCGGTCTGAACACTGAAGCTTTCTTT. Variable domain in full (rest from reference TRBV30 and TRBJ1-1): SQTIHQWPATLVQPVGSPLSLECTVEGTSNPNLYWYRQAAGRGLQLLFYSVGIGQISSEVPQNLSASRPQDRQFILSSKKLLLSDSGFYLCAWSITGGLNTEAFFGQGTRLTVV.

The chain joins TRBV18 to TRBJ1-1, with TRBD1 identical over 7 bases. The CDR3 is 14 residues long. CDR1 is KGHSH, CDR2 LQKENI, per germline. V dropped 3 bases and J dropped 6; count of bases not matched to a gene: 7. The CDR3 protein is CASSPSGQPSEAFF. The CDR3 nucleotides read TGTGCCAGCTCACCCTCGGGACAGCCCTCTGAAGCTTTCTTT.

The V gene is TRBV10-1, the J gene TRBJ2-7; the D gene is possibly TRBD2 (7 bases). The CDR3 extends over 14 amino acids. CDR1 is WNHNN, CDR2 SYGVQD, per germline (reference sequence). V was cut by 7 bases and J by 6 bases, with 19 bases left in between. The CDR3: CASTFSGGPVEQYF. As DNA, the CDR3 is TGCGCCAGCACCTTCTCCGGGGGGCCGGTCGAGCAGTACTTC.

The sample holds a few counts of this clone. The rearrangement uses TRBV13 and TRBJ1-2, with 8 bases matching TRBD1. CDR1 PRHDT and CDR2 FYEKMQ come from the germline V gene (reference sequence). V shed 6 bases, J shed 5 bases, and the junction held 14 bases outside the gene matches. CDR3 length equals 16 residues. CDR3 coding DNA: TGTGCCAGCAGGTCACGACCCCAGGGGGCGCGGTATGGCTACACCTTC. Its translation is CASRSRPQGARYGYTF.

The chain employs TRBV6-2 or TRBV6-3 and TRBJ2-7; TRBD2 matches at 10 bases. CDR1 and CDR2 (germline): MNHEY, SVGEGT. V lost 0 bases and J lost 0; bases outside the gene matches: 2. CDR3 size: 16 residues. CDR3: CASSYSASGSSYEQYF. The CDR3 DNA is TGTGCCAGCAGTTACTCGGCTAGCGGGAGCTCCTACGAGCAGTACTTC.

CDR3 region: CASSIAGGRYEQYF. CDR3 nucleotides: TGTGCCAGTAGTATAGCAGGGGGACGCTACGAGCAGTACTTC. V gene TRBV19 combines with J gene TRBJ2-7; 7 nucleotides align to TRBD1. Germline lookup yields CDR1 LNHDA and CDR2 SQIVND (reference sequence). The CDR3 runs 14 residues. Trimming took 1 base from V and 3 from J; bases not matched to a gene: 3.

This chain uses TRBV7-2 with TRBJ2-2; D is possibly TRBD2 (6 bases). V shed 1 base and J shed 2 bases, with 17 bases lying between them. This CDR3 comprises 18 residues. The germline V gene encodes CDR1 SGHTA and CDR2 FQGNSA. CDR3 loop: CASSLGWTAGFNTGELFF. For the CDR3, the DNA is TGTGCCAGCAGCTTAGGATGGACCGCGGGATTTAACACCGGGGAGCTGTTTTTT.

The rearrangement uses TRBV7-9 and TRBJ1-5; 9 nucleotides align to TRBD1. The CDR3 length is 14 residues. J gave up 5 bases and V 1 base, and 0 bases lay outside the gene matches. Germline V gene data show CDR1 as SEHNR and CDR2 as FQNEAQ (reference sequence). The CDR3 protein is CASSLGQGDQPQHF. CDR3 bases: TGTGCCAGCAGCTTAGGACAGGGGGATCAGCCCCAGCATTTT.

In this sample, this clone turned up a few times. This rearrangement joins TRBV10-2 to TRBJ2-1, with a weak D call TRBD2 (7 bases). Germline V gives CDR1 WSHSY, CDR2 SAAADI. V was shortened by 6 bases and J by 3 bases, with 12 bases between the two germline ends. This CDR3 comprises 14 residues. The CDR3 reads CASRGGGLYNEQFF. As DNA, the CDR3 is TGCGCCAGCAGGGGCGGGGGCCTCTACAATGAGCAGTTCTTC.

CDR3 DNA: TGTGCCAGCAGTTACTCAGTGACAGGGAGGGAGACCCAGTACTTC. Encoded protein: CASSYSVTGRETQYF. The chain joins TRBV6-6 to TRBJ2-5; D may be TRBD1 (7 bases). The CDR3 has 15 residues. The germline gives CDR1 MNHNY, CDR2 SVGAGI (reference sequence). The V gene lost 0 bases and the J gene lost 5 bases, with 13 bases spanning the gap.

The V call is TRBV18, the J call TRBJ1-2, with a possible D match to TRBD1 (6 bases). This CDR3 has 14 residues. Germline CDR1 is KGHSH and CDR2 is LQKENI. Between the trimmed V and J ends, which lost 3 bases and 5 bases, there was a span of 13 bases. Here the CDR3 reads CASSPRGDSYGYTF. The CDR3 DNA reads TGTGCCAGCTCACCCAGGGGCGACAGTTATGGCTACACCTTC. Looking up the rest from reference TRBV18 and TRBJ1-2 gives the full variable domain: NAGVMQNPRHLVRRRGQEARLRCSPMKGHSHVYWYRQLPEEGLKFMVYLQKENIIDESGMPKERFSAEFPKEGPSILRIQQVVRGDSAAYFCASSPRGDSYGYTFGSGTRLTVV.

This clone was counted at least ten times. The CDR3 loop is CASSQEVGTGETEAFF. The CDR3 region has the DNA TGCGCCAGCAGCCAAGAAGTAGGGACAGGGGAAACTGAAGCTTTCTTT. The rearrangement links TRBV4-3 to TRBJ1-1; 10 bases are a match to TRBD1. Losses at the gene ends were 0 bases for V and 5 bases for J; bases not matched to a gene: 6. The CDR3 sequence is 16 residues long. Germline values: CDR1 LGHNA, CDR2 YSLEER.

J is TRBJ2-3 and V is TRBV11-3, with D maybe TRBD1 (5 bases). The length of the CDR3 is 17 residues. V was shortened by 1 base and J by 0 bases, with 14 bases between the two germline ends. CDR1 is SGHNT and CDR2 is YENEEA in the germline V gene. The chain's CDR3 is CASSLGGAPYSTDTQYF. The CDR3 DNA reads as TGTGCCAGCAGCTTAGGTGGGGCCCCTTACAGCACAGATACGCAGTATTTT.

J is TRBJ1-5 and V is TRBV12-3 or TRBV12-4; TRBD1 matches at 8 bases. The length of the CDR3 is 12 residues. The trim removed 2 bases at V and 11 bases at J, leaving 2 bases unmatched. The CDR3, as DNA: TGTGCCAGCAGTTTACCGGACAGGGCCCAGCATTTT. Protein: CASSLPDRAQHF.

This clone has just a few counts. The rearrangement uses TRBV5-4 and TRBJ2-7, with TRBD2 matching over 11 bases. The CDR3 consists of 16 residues. Germline CDR1 reads SGHNT; CDR2 reads YYREEE (reference sequence). After removal of 4 bases from V and 6 bases from J, the junction contained 12 bases not matched to a gene. For the CDR3, the DNA is TGTGCCAGCAGCCCACTAGCGGGGGAAATTTCTAGCGAGCAGTACTTC. This gives the protein CASSPLAGEISSEQYF.

V gene TRBV15 combines with J gene TRBJ2-2; 11 nucleotides align to TRBD1. Germline CDR1 LNHNV, CDR2 YYDKDF (reference sequence). This CDR3 has 19 residues. V shed 3 bases and J 0 bases; nucleotides not matched to a gene: 9. CDR3 DNA: TGTGCCACCAGCAGCACTAGGACAGGGGGCCCCTCGAACACCGGGGAGCTGTTTTTT. Protein: CATSSTRTGGPSNTGELFF.

The V and J genes are TRBV10-3 and TRBJ1-4; D perhaps matches TRBD1 (5 bases). The CDR3 has 15 amino acids. The V and J ends lost 6 bases and 0 bases respectively, with 11 bases between them. CDR1 is ENHRY and CDR2 is SYGVKD in the germline V gene. CDR3 sequence: CAIRGDSSTNEKLFF. The CDR3 DNA follows: TGTGCCATCAGGGGGGACTCCTCAACTAATGAAAAACTGTTTTTT.

V usage is TRBV3-1 (or the pseudogene TRBV3-2) and J usage is TRBJ2-3; a weak D match, TRBD2 (5 bases). V was shortened by 1 base and J by 2 bases, with 13 bases between the two germline ends. The CDR3 consists of 16 residues. Germline CDR1 and CDR2: LGHDT and YNNKEL (reference sequence). CDR3 sequence reads: CASSQVASWITDTQYF. The CDR3 DNA sequence: TGTGCCAGCAGCCAAGTGGCTAGCTGGATCACAGATACGCAGTATTTT.

This clone occurred a few times. This rearrangement joins TRBV2 to TRBJ2-2; the match to TRBD1 covers 9 bases. The CDR3 spans 17 residues. The germline V gene has CDR1 SNHLY and CDR2 FYNNEI. Trimming took 0 bases from V and 5 from J; bases not matched to a gene: 7. The CDR3 region has the DNA TGTGCCAGCAGTGAAGCGTCTGGGACAGGGAGTACCGGGGAGCTGTTTTTT. Protein sequence: CASSEASGTGSTGELFF.

Written as DNA, the CDR3 is TGTGCCAGCAGCACTCGACAGGGCACAGAAGGGGGGAACTATGGCTACACCTTC. It is translated as CASSTRQGTEGGNYGYTF. The chain recombines TRBV7-2 with TRBJ1-2, with 7 bases that match TRBD1. There are 18 residues in the CDR3. Germline V gene lookup returns CDR1 SGHTA and CDR2 FQGNSA. V gave up 5 bases and J gave up 2 bases; unmatched junction bases: 17. Looking up the rest from reference TRBV7-2 and TRBJ1-2 gives the full variable domain: GAGVSQSPSNKVTEKGKDVELRCDPISGHTALYWYRQSLGQGLEFLIYFQGNSAPDKSGLPSDRFSAERTGGSVSTLTIQRTQQEDSAVYLCASSTRQGTEGGNYGYTFGSGTRLTVV.

The genes are TRBV19 and TRBJ2-1, with TRBD2 matching 9 bases. J was trimmed by 8 bases and V by 5 bases; bases with no gene match: 10. CDR3 length: 15 amino acids. Germline assignment: CDR1 LNHDA and CDR2 SQIVND (reference sequence). The CDR3 loop is CASSGKEKRGDEQFF. DNA of the CDR3: TGTGCCAGTAGTGGGAAAGAAAAGCGGGGGGATGAGCAGTTCTTC.

V is TRBV11-2 and J is TRBJ2-2; 10 nucleotides match TRBD2. CDR3 length equals 19 residues. The germline gives CDR1 SGHAT, CDR2 FQNNGV. The V gene end was trimmed by 6 bases and the J gene end by 3 bases; junction bases not matched to a gene: 16. The CDR3 DNA is TGTGCCAGCAGTACAACGACTAGCGGGCCCGGGCCGTACACCGGGGAGCTGTTTTTT. Its protein product is CASSTTTSGPGPYTGELFF.

In its sample, this clone was seen once. This chain uses TRBV29-1 with TRBJ1-3; D might be TRBD1 (6 bases). CDR1 and CDR2 (germline): SQVTM, ANQGSEA. This CDR3 contains 12 residues. The V and J ends lost 6 bases and 4 bases respectively, with 10 bases between them. For the CDR3, the DNA is TGCAGCGTCGAGGACAGAGGAAACACCATATATTTT. Translation: CSVEDRGNTIYF.

V is TRBV5-1 and J is TRBJ2-7, with D perhaps matching TRBD2 (6 bases). The CDR3 consists of 15 residues. The ends were cut back, 3 bases at V and 6 bases at J, with 19 bases in the middle. Germline-derived CDR1 and CDR2 are SGHRS and YFSETQ. CDR3 DNA: TGCGCCAGCAGCTCCAGACTAGAAACTTTGGGCGAGCAGTACTTC. Its protein product is CASSSRLETLGEQYF.

The chain employs TRBV3-1 (or the pseudogene TRBV3-2) and TRBJ1-2; D call uncertain. The CDR3 covers 18 residues. V was trimmed by 4 bases and J by 4 bases, leaving 25 bases between them. Germline CDR1 is LGHDT and CDR2 is YNNKEL (reference sequence). The DNA for the CDR3 is TGTGCCAGCAGCCTCGACGCCATCCCGGGTCATTCCGTCTATGGCTACACCTTC. As protein: CASSLDAIPGHSVYGYTF.

The chain has TRBV5-1 and TRBJ1-1; D remains unclear. Germline V gene sequence: CDR1 SGHRS, CDR2 YFSETQ. CDR3 length: 14 amino acids. Trimming cost V 4 bases and J 1 base, with 11 bases left between them. CDR3: CASSLDRRNTEAFF. CDR3 coding DNA: TGCGCCAGCAGCCTGGACCGGAGGAACACTGAAGCTTTCTTT.

The chain carries TRBV7-2 and TRBJ2-7, with 8 positions matching TRBD1. The CDR3 length is 15 residues. The trim removed 5 bases at V and 1 base at J, leaving 7 bases unmatched. CDR1 is SGHTA and CDR2 is FQGNSA in the germline V gene. The DNA of the CDR3 is TGTGCCAGCAGCAAAACCGGGACAGGTTCCTACGAGCAGTACTTC. Its translation: CASSKTGTGSYEQYF.

This clone was recorded many times. This rearrangement joins TRBV9 to TRBJ1-6; no clear D gene. The V gene lost 2 bases and the J gene lost 5 bases, with 8 bases spanning the gap. The CDR3 runs to 14 residues. Germline loops: CDR1 SGDLS, CDR2 YYNGEE. This chain's CDR3 is CASSVVPDNSPLHF. The CDR3 bases are TGTGCCAGCAGCGTGGTACCGGATAATTCACCCCTCCACTTT.

The V call is TRBV5-1, the J call TRBJ1-1, with 7 nucleotides matching TRBD1. Per the germline V gene, CDR1 is SGHRS and CDR2 is YFSETQ. The V and J ends lost 2 bases and 1 base, in that order; junction bases with no gene match: 8. The CDR3 covers 16 residues. The CDR3 spells CASSLTTGAGNTEAFF. In nucleotides, the CDR3 is TGCGCCAGCAGCTTAACCACAGGGGCAGGGAACACTGAAGCTTTCTTT.